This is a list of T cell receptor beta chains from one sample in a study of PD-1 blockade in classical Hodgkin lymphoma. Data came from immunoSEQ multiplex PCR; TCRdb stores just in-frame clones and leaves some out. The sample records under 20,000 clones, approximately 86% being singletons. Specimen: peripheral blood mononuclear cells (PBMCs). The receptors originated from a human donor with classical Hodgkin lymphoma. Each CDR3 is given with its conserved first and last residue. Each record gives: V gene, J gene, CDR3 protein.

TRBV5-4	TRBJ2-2	CASSGGLAAFTGELFF
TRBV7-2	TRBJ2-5	CASSLGLAGGQETQYF
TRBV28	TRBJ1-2	CASSPDRPGGYTF
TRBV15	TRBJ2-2	CATSRGLAGASNTGELFF
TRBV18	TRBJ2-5	CASSKAGLAGGETQYF
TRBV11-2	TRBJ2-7	CASSLTLAPSYEQYF
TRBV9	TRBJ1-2	CASSPADRGYGYTF
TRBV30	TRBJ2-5	CALVGSQETQYF
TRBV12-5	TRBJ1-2	CASGSGQGVSYGYTF
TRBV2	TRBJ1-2	CASTATSTYGYTF
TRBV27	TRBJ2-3	CASTPRLAGGSDTQYF
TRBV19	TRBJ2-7	CASSIGTGPYEQYF
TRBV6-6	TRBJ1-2	CASSRGQGNYGYTF
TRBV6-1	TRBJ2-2	CASSHPPKWELFF
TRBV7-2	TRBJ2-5	CASRQGLAGETQYF
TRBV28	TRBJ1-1	CASSLVGQNGAFF
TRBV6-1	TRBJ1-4	CASSELLQGDEKLFF
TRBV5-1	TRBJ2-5	CASSFGGTQYF
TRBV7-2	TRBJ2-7	CASSRTLAGDYEQYF
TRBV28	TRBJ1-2	CASSSARGGYTF
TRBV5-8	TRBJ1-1	CARPKTGGTVNTEAFF
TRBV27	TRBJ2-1	CASSLAGTTYNEQFF
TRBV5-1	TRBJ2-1	CASSLQLAGGSYNEQFF
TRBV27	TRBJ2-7	CASSPRGGSREQYF
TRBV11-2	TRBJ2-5	CASSSGQGIGGETQYF
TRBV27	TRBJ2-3	CASSSHSRAGVLDTQYF
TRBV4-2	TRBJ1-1	CASSQAVGSEAFF
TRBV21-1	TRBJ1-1	CASSKGDVTRNGPEAFF
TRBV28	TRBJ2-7	CASRKQLAGAYEQYF
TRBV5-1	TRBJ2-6	CASSLTIWTDSGANVLTF
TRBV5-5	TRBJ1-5	CASSLGTLFNQPQHF
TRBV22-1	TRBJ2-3	CPGSALSGRTDTQYF
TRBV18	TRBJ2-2	CASSPGQGDTGELFF
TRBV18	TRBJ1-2	CASSPDRSPSNYGYTF
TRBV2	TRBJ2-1	CASKGSGSSSYNEQFF
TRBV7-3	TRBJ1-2	CASSLVAGGNYGYTF
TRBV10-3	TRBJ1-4	CAISESELLRDLNEKLFF
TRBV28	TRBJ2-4	CASSQIKLAKNIQYF
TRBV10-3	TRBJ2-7	CAISESWSAYEQYF
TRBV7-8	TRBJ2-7	CASGQGDREEQYF
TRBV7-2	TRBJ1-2	CASSLDRANYGYTF
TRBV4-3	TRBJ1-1	CASSRVLVSGQGGMMNTEAFF